This T cell receptor (beta chain) came from a study of spatial heterogeneity in lung cancer. Study findings and constraints: Ubiquitous expanded tumor TCRs surfaced in blood more at resection than they did at follow-up.

As to time point: sample taken at primary tumor resection. Tumor, nontumor lung or frozen PBMC supplied whole RNA, sequenced without sorting. Each TCR cDNA molecule bore a unique molecular identifier. One entry per CDR3 protein, called by TCRdb with MiXCR from the 5' RACE reads. The repertoire holds about 26,000 distinct CDR3 sequences, with roughly 13% as singletons. This clonotype was observed at least ten times. As yet, its antigen is unknown. The sample in question was PBMCs, obtained at surgery. The clonotype originates from a female donor with early-stage non-small cell lung cancer.

The CDR3 sequence: CASIRRAATSVEQYV. Here the CDR3 DNA reads TGCGCCAGCATCCGTCGGGCTGCCACGAGCGTCGAGCAGTACGTC. V gene TRBV10-1 combines with J gene TRBJ2-7; D ambiguous. The CDR3 runs to 15 residues. Germline V gene sequence: CDR1 WNHNN, CDR2 SYGVQD (reference sequence). The germline V and J ends were trimmed by 7 bases and 6 bases, with 22 bases remaining between them.